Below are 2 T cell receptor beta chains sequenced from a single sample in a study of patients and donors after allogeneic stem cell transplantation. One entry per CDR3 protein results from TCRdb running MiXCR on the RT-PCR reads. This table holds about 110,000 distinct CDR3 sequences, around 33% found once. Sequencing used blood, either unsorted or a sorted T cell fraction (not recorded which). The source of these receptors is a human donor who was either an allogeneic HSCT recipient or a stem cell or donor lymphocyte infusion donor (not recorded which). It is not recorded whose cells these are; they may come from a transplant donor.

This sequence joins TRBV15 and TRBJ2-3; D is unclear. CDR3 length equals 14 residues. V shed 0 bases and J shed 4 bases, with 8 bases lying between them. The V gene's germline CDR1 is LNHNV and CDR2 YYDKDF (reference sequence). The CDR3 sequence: CATSRDPRADTQYF. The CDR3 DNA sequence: TGTGCCACCAGCAGAGATCCGCGTGCAGATACGCAGTATTTT. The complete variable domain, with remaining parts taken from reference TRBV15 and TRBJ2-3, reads DAMVIQNPRYQVTQFGKPVTLSCSQTLNHNVMYWYQQKSSQAPKLLFHYYDKDFNNEADTPDNFQSRRPNTSFCFLDIRSPGLGDTAMYLCATSRDPRADTQYFGPGTRLTVL.

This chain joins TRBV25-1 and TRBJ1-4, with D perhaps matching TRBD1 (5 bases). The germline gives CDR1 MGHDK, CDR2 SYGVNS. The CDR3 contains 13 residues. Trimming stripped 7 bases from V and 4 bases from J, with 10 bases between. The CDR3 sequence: CASKGGVNEKLFF. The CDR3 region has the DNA TGTGCCAGCAAGGGAGGGGTTAATGAAAAACTGTTTTTT.